This T cell receptor beta chain was sequenced during a study of naive and memory T cell subsets. For this clonotype: Antigen specificity is unknown.

Treatment noted: skin biopsy from PPD injection site in Mantoux-positive individual. TCR cDNA received a 3' ligated oligonucleotide that carried a UMI. Reverse transcription used DNase-treated unsorted total RNA, aiming for 1 to 1000 ng. Study-wide findings and caveats: Potentially, T cell activation and differentiation skew this RNA-based measurement. Far more TCRs reportedly came from tuberculin skin test site biopsies.

Germline V lookup: CDR1 SGHAT, CDR2 FQNNGV. V shed 0 bases and J shed 11 bases, with 8 bases lying between them. The CDR3 is 12 amino acids. The SP2 primer and nested alpha and beta constant region primers amplified ligated cDNA in four rounds. Reverse transcription of blood and skin TCR RNA was primed at alpha and beta constant regions. TCRdb reprocessed the UMI-ligation and nested PCR reads via MiXCR and lists one record per CDR3 protein. The repertoire holds 30,000 to 35,000 distinct CDR3 sequences, with 5.5% to 7.5% as singletons. Sequencing used skin, obtained from a tuberculin skin test site. The sequence was obtained from an adult in good health. This chain uses TRBV11-2 with TRBJ2-1; D ambiguous. CDR3 sequence (DNA): TGTGCCAGCAGCTTAGACCGGTTAAAGCAGTTCTTC. It is translated as CASSLDRLKQFF.